The 26 T cell receptor beta chains listed next were all sequenced from one sample in a study of T cells in Graves' hyperthyroidism and ophthalmopathy. The investigators amplified TCR beta CDR3 regions from RNA transcripts. Primed by the HTBI set, a first-round RT-PCR was run on the TCR CDR3. One entry per CDR3 protein results from TCRdb running MiXCR on the multiplex PCR reads. Altogether around 720,000 distinct CDR3 sequences are present, around a third being singletons, with the ten largest covering around 31%. The sequenced material came from blood. The receptors originated from a woman in her thirties or forties with Graves' hyperthyroidism.

This clonotype has ten or more counts. The chain couples TRBV10-3 to TRBJ1-3; D remains ambiguous. The CDR3 is made up of 15 amino acids. V was cut by 6 bases and J by 0 bases, with 12 bases left in between. The germline V gene encodes CDR1 ENHRY and CDR2 SYGVKD. DNA of the CDR3: TGTGCCATCAGGGACCCTACCTTCTCTGGAAACACCATATATTTT. This encodes CAIRDPTFSGNTIYF.

This clonotype has more than one count but fewer than ten. The chain uses TRBV6-2 or TRBV6-3 and TRBJ2-6, with 7 bases matching TRBD1. Germline lookup yields CDR1 MNHEY and CDR2 SVGEGT. The CDR3 sequence is 15 residues long. V dropped 8 bases and J dropped 1; count of bases not matched to a gene: 5. CDR3 nucleotide sequence: TGTGCCAGCGTTCGACAGGGATCTGGGGCCAACGTCCTGACTTTC. This translates into CASVRQGSGANVLTF.

This chain connects TRBV7-9 to TRBJ1-5, with D possibly being TRBD1 (6 bases). Germline CDR1 reads SEHNR; CDR2 reads FQNEAQ (reference sequence). This CDR3 contains 13 residues. V was clipped by 4 bases and J by 7 bases, with 11 bases between them. The CDR3, as DNA: TGTGCCAGCAGCTCTACAGGGACCCAGCCCCAGCATTTT. This translates into CASSSTGTQPQHF.

The chain couples TRBV2 to TRBJ2-3, with TRBD1 matching 8 bases. The CDR3 has 16 residues. V was pared by 6 bases and J by 4 bases, with 12 bases of the junction left unmatched. Germline CDR1 and CDR2: SNHLY and FYNNEI. In DNA form, the CDR3 reads TGTGCCAGCAGCCCCATAGGGCAGGGGGCTTCAGATACGCAGTATTTT. This gives the protein CASSPIGQGASDTQYF.

This clonotype was observed a few times. One end of the junction does not line up with germline, which may come from a read error. CDR3 residues: CANSVDSQSNRGLFF. The CDR3 DNA reads as TGTGCCAACAGCGTAGACAGCCAGTCGAATCGGGGACTGTTTTTT. The V gene is TRBV9, the J gene TRBJ1-4; D possibly corresponds to TRBD1 (5 bases). Germline V lookup: CDR1 SGDLS, CDR2 YYNGEE. The CDR3 covers 15 residues.

This clonotype was found many times. The genes are TRBV11-1 and TRBJ1-1; D gene uncertain. This CDR3 is built from 15 residues. The germline V and J ends were trimmed by 2 bases and 1 base, with 11 bases remaining between them. CDR1 is SGHAT and CDR2 is FQDESV in the germline V gene (reference sequence). The CDR3 DNA is TGTGCCAGCAGCTTAACCCAGATGAAGAACACTGAAGCTTTCTTT. Amino acids: CASSLTQMKNTEAFF.

This clonotype was counted at least ten times. The chain recombines TRBV25-1 with TRBJ1-2; 7 bases are shared with TRBD1. This CDR3 has 12 residues. J was trimmed by 3 bases and V by 7 bases; bases with no gene match: 2. Germline V gene sequence: CDR1 MGHDK, CDR2 SYGVNS. CDR3: CASNTGDYGYTF. For the CDR3, the DNA is TGTGCCAGCAATACAGGGGACTATGGCTACACCTTC.

This clonotype was counted once. The rearrangement uses TRBV29-1 and TRBJ2-7, with unresolved D. The CDR3 runs 14 residues. Germline V gene sequence: CDR1 SQVTM, CDR2 ANQGSEA. V lost 8 bases, J lost 0 bases, and 17 bases lay in between. CDR3 nucleotides: TGCAGCCCTACTTTGGTTAGTCACTCCTACGAGCAGTACTTC. Translating gives CSPTLVSHSYEQYF.

At least ten counts were recorded for this clonotype. The chain combines TRBV2 with TRBJ2-7, with D perhaps matching TRBD2 (5 bases). CDR3 length: 13 residues. CDR1 and CDR2 from the germline V gene are SNHLY and FYNNEI. The V end lost 4 bases, the J end lost 7 bases, and 14 bases lay between the germline ends. The CDR3: CASSGTLSMEQYF. The CDR3 DNA follows: TGTGCCAGCAGTGGGACTCTTAGCATGGAGCAGTACTTC.

Notes on this clonotype: At one of its ends the junction is not consistent with the germline gene, which may arise from a read error. The chain recombines TRBV3-1 with TRBJ1-2; maybe TRBD1 (5 bases). The CDR3 loop spans 15 amino acids. Germline V gene sequence: CDR1 LGHDT, CDR2 YNNKEL (reference sequence). The CDR3: CASSQDLNGAYSYTF. The DNA for the CDR3 is TGTGCCAGCAGCCAAGATTTGAACGGGGCCTATAGCTACACCTTC.

In this sample, this clonotype turned up many times. This sequence joins TRBV7-9 and TRBJ1-2, with D uncertain. Germline-derived CDR1 and CDR2 are SEHNR and FQNEAQ (reference sequence). The CDR3 sequence is 13 residues long. V was pared by 5 bases and J by 7 bases, with 14 bases between. CDR3 bases: TGTGCCAGCAGCCCCCCGGGTTCCGGTGGCTACACCTTC. Amino acids: CASSPPGSGGYTF.

As for this clonotype: Given a much more abundant clone one base away, this may be a read error. The chain carries TRBV12-3 or TRBV12-4 and TRBJ1-6; TRBD1 matches 9 bases. The CDR3 runs to 13 residues. The CDR3 DNA is TGTGCCGGCAGTTTAGGGCCTCAGGACAGGGGCACCTTT. It is translated as CAGSLGPQDRGTF.

This clonotype has a count of ten or more. The chain employs TRBV10-3 and TRBJ2-5; D might be TRBD2 (5 bases). V lost 8 bases and J lost 3, with 16 bases in between. Germline assignment: CDR1 ENHRY and CDR2 SYGVKD. The CDR3 length is 14 residues. In DNA, the CDR3 is TGTGCCATCGGAACGGGGAGCCCTAAAGAGACCCAGTACTTC. This sequence encodes CAIGTGSPKETQYF.

This clonotype was recorded many times. This chain connects TRBV19 to TRBJ1-6; D might be TRBD1 (6 bases). Germline assignment: CDR1 LNHDA and CDR2 SQIVND (reference sequence). V was pared by 7 bases and J by 9 bases, with 16 bases between. This CDR3 comprises 14 residues. This CDR3 reads CASTRGAIGSPLHF. For the CDR3, the DNA is TGTGCCAGTACCCGGGGGGCGATCGGTTCACCCCTCCACTTT. The full variable domain, with the rest looked up from reference TRBV19 and TRBJ1-6, is DGGITQSPKYLFRKEGQNVTLSCEQNLNHDAMYWYRQDPGQGLRLIYYSQIVNDFQKGDIAEGYSVSREKKESFPLTVTSAQKNPTAFYLCASTRGAIGSPLHFGNGTRLTVT.

This clonotype was counted only a few times. The chain is built from TRBV20-1 and TRBJ2-6; unclear D gene. Germline-derived CDR1 and CDR2 are DFQATT and SNEGSKA (reference sequence). The length of the CDR3 is 16 residues. Trimming cost V 5 bases and J 0 bases, with 14 bases left between them. The CDR3 DNA sequence: TGCAGTGCTGAGGCCACCGGCGTCTCTGGGGCCAACGTCCTGACTTTC. Encoded protein: CSAEATGVSGANVLTF.

Only one count was recorded for this clonotype. The gene calls are TRBV7-9 and TRBJ2-2; 10 bases line up with TRBD2. The V gene's germline CDR1 is SEHNR and CDR2 FQNEAQ (reference sequence). The CDR3 covers 19 residues. With V trimmed by 5 bases and J by 2 bases, 14 bases remained unmatched. The CDR3, as DNA: TGTGCCAGCAGCCCAGGTGGGCTAGCGGGGGCTTTAAACACCGGGGAGCTGTTTTTT. This codes for CASSPGGLAGALNTGELFF.

For this clonotype: A read error is likely, as this CDR3 ends without the conserved phenylalanine or tryptophan. Because the CDR3's place on the DNA is in doubt, the DNA is left out and the CDR3 is given as listed by TCRdb. This chain joins TRBV10-3 and TRBJ2-6. Germline-derived CDR1 and CDR2 are ENHRY and SYGVKD. The CDR3 extends over 10 residues, inclusive of both ends. CDR3 sequence: CAISDQPTTS.

This clonotype has a count of ten or more. J is TRBJ2-7 and V is TRBV15; D is ambiguous. The V gene's germline CDR1 is LNHNV and CDR2 YYDKDF (reference sequence). The CDR3 consists of 15 residues. With 1 base removed from V and 0 bases from J, the gap between germline ends came to 10 bases. This chain's CDR3 is CATSRGPADSYEQYF. The DNA for the CDR3 is TGTGCCACCAGCAGAGGTCCGGCGGACTCCTACGAGCAGTACTTC.

This clonotype has more than one count but fewer than ten. The chain carries TRBV4-3 and TRBJ2-7; D is ambiguous. Trimming cost V 4 bases and J 2 bases, with 18 bases left between them. Germline V gene data show CDR1 as LGHNA and CDR2 as YSLEER. The CDR3 runs 16 residues. The CDR3 DNA is TGCGCCAGCAGCCTGCAAACAGCCCCAAATGCCTACGAGCAGTACTTC. It codes for CASSLQTAPNAYEQYF.

The J gene is TRBJ1-1, the V gene TRBV7-3; D unclear. Germline assignment: CDR1 SGHTA and CDR2 FQGTGA. The CDR3 totals 13 residues. Deletions cut 11 bases from V and 0 bases from J, with 13 bases between. CDR3 sequence reads: CAWVWGMNTEAFF. CDR3 sequence (DNA): TGTGCCTGGGTCTGGGGAATGAACACTGAAGCTTTCTTT.

The sample holds a few counts of this clonotype. J is TRBJ1-1 and V is TRBV20-1, with D maybe TRBD1 (6 bases). CDR1 and CDR2 (germline): DFQATT, SNEGSKA (reference sequence). This CDR3 is built from 12 residues. The V gene lost 6 bases and the J gene lost 6 bases, with 14 bases spanning the gap. The CDR3 is CSAQPQGPEAFF. DNA for the CDR3: TGCAGTGCCCAACCACAGGGCCCTGAAGCTTTCTTT.

This clonotype was picked up many times. The chain employs TRBV6-1 and TRBJ1-1; possibly TRBD1 for D (6 bases). CDR1 is MNHNS and CDR2 is SASEGT in the germline V gene. V was cut by 0 bases and J by 5 bases, with 10 bases left in between. This CDR3 region has 14 residues. The CDR3 coding sequence is TGTGCCAGCAGTGAAGCGGGAGGGGGGACTGAAGCTTTCTTT. Protein sequence: CASSEAGGGTEAFF.

J is TRBJ2-5 and V is TRBV20-1; 11 bases map to TRBD1. After removal of 0 bases from V and 9 bases from J, the junction contained 15 bases not matched to a gene. Germline V gene data show CDR1 as DFQATT and CDR2 as SNEGSKA (reference sequence). This CDR3 is 17 amino acids long. The CDR3 loop reads CSARDAWTGGLGQPQYF. The CDR3 nucleotides are TGCAGTGCTAGAGATGCTTGGACAGGGGGCTTAGGGCAGCCCCAGTACTTC.

The rearrangement uses TRBV14 and TRBJ1-1; D unclear. The CDR3 runs 11 residues. The V gene lost 1 base and the J gene lost 6 bases, with 3 bases spanning the gap. CDR1 SGHDN and CDR2 FVKESK come from the germline V gene. The CDR3 is CASSQAAEAFF. The CDR3 nucleotides are TGTGCCAGCAGCCAAGCTGCTGAAGCTTTCTTT. The entire variable domain, with the rest obtained from reference TRBV14 and TRBJ1-1, is as follows: EAGVTQFPSHSVIEKGQTVTLRCDPISGHDNLYWYRRVMGKEIKFLLHFVKESKQDESGMPNNRFLAERTGGTYSTLKVQPAELEDSGVYFCASSQAAEAFFGQGTRLTVV.

The chain is built from TRBV12-3 or TRBV12-4 and TRBJ2-5; no clear D gene. The CDR3 is 15 residues long. Trimming pared 2 bases from V and 3 bases from J, leaving 13 bases between. The CDR3 region has the DNA TGTGCCAGCAGTTTACCATCCAGAGGTGAAGAGACCCAGTACTTC. Residues: CASSLPSRGEETQYF.

The rearrangement joins TRBV4-3 to TRBJ1-2; D possibly corresponds to TRBD1 (5 bases). The CDR3 is 14 residues long. V was pared by 8 bases and J by 5 bases, with 18 bases between. Germline CDR1 LGHNA, CDR2 YSLEER. CDR3 loop: CASGGTDATYGYTF. The CDR3 region has the DNA TGCGCCAGCGGAGGGACCGACGCTACTTATGGCTACACCTTC.